The 3 T cell receptor beta chains presented below share a single source sample, sequenced in a study of patients and donors after allogeneic stem cell transplantation. TCRdb reanalysed the RT-PCR reads using MiXCR and keeps one entry per CDR3 protein. The sample records about 960,000 distinct CDR3 sequences, over 15% being singletons. The sequencing input was blood, either unsorted or a sorted T cell fraction (not recorded which). The receptors here all came from a human donor who was either an allogeneic HSCT recipient or a stem cell or donor lymphocyte infusion donor (not recorded which). It is not recorded whose cells these are; they may come from a transplant donor.

This clonotype was counted at least ten times. The V call is TRBV7-8, the J call TRBJ1-6; possible D gene TRBD1, 5 bases. This CDR3 has 19 amino acids. The V end lost 1 base, the J end lost 5 bases, and 21 bases lay between the germline ends. Germline assignment: CDR1 SGHVS and CDR2 FQNEAQ. The CDR3 DNA sequence: TGTGCCAGCAGCTTAGTCTCCCCGACAGCCTCAACAAATAATTCACCCCTCCACTTT. Its protein product is CASSLVSPTASTNNSPLHF.

J is TRBJ1-6 and V is TRBV6-2 or TRBV6-3; possible D gene TRBD1, 5 bases. The V gene lost 2 bases and the J gene lost 2 bases, with 10 bases spanning the gap. Germline values: CDR1 MNHEY, CDR2 SVGEGT. This CDR3 has 16 amino acids. CDR3: CASSYPAGAYNSPLHF. The CDR3 nucleotides read TGTGCCAGCAGTTACCCTGCGGGGGCCTATAATTCACCCCTCCACTTT.

This sequence joins TRBV10-3 and TRBJ2-5; 8 bases fit TRBD2. With V trimmed by 7 bases and J by 4 bases, 17 bases remained unmatched. Germline CDR1 and CDR2: ENHRY and SYGVKD. This CDR3 spans 17 amino acids. The CDR3 DNA reads TGTGCCATCATGGCTAGCGGGTCCCGAAAGCAGGGAGAGACCCAGTACTTC. Amino acid sequence: CAIMASGSRKQGETQYF.